This TCR beta chain was observed in a study of T cells in Graves' hyperthyroidism and ophthalmopathy. Exclusion followed for patients with uncontrolled infection, other autoimmune disease, pregnancy or lactation. The CDR3 regions of TCR beta were amplified from RNA transcripts. HTBI primers were employed in a first-round RT-PCR of the TCR CDR3. TCRdb recomputed calls from the multiplex PCR reads with MiXCR, one row per CDR3 protein. Of about 400,000 distinct CDR3 sequences listed, approximately 25% are singletons. This CDR3 comprises 13 residues. Trimming stripped 5 bases from V and 0 bases from J, with 7 bases between. CDR1 is MNHNS, CDR2 SASEGT, per germline.

The chain couples TRBV6-1 to TRBJ2-5; D unresolved. The sequenced material came from blood. This TCR was sampled from a man aged 50-59 years with Graves' hyperthyroidism. The CDR3 DNA reads as TGTGCCAGCAGTCAAACAGACCAAGAGACCCAGTACTTC. This gives the protein CASSQTDQETQYF.